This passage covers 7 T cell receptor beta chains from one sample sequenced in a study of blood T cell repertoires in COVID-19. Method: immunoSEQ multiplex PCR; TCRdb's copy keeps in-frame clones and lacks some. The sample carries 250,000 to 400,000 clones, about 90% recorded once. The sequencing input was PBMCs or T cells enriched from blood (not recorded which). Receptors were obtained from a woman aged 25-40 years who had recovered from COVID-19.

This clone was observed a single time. CDR3 in DNA: TGTGCCAGCAGCTTAGCCGAAAGTCGGGCTGAAGCTTTCTTT. Amino acids: CASSLAESRAEAFF. The genes are TRBV7-9 and TRBJ1-1, with unresolved D. The CDR3 sequence is 14 residues long. CDR1 and CDR2 from the germline V gene are SEHNR and FQNEAQ (reference sequence). V lost 0 bases, J lost 6 bases, and 11 bases lay in between.

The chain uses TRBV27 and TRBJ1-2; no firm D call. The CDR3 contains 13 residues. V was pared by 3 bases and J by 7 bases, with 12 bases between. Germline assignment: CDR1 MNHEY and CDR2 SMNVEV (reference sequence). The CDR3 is CASSFSTTGGYTF. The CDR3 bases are TGTGCCAGCAGTTTCTCGACCACGGGTGGCTACACCTTC.

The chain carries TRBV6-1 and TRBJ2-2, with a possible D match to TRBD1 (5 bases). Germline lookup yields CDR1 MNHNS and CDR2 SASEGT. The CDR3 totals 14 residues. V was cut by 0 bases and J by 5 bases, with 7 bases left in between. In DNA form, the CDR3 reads TGTGCCAGCAGTGAAGCCCCAGGGACCGGGGAGCTGTTTTTT. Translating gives CASSEAPGTGELFF.

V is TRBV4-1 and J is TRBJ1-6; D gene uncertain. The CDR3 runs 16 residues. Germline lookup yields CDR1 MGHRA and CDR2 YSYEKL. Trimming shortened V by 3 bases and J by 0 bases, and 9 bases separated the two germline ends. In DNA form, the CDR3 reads TGCGCCAGCAGCCACCAGTTAAACTCCTATAATTCACCCCTCCACTTT. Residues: CASSHQLNSYNSPLHF.

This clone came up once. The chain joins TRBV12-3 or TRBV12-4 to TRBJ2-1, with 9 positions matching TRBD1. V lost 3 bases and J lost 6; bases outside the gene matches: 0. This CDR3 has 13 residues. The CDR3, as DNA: TGTGCCAGCAGTTTGGGACAGGGCAATGAGCAGTTCTTC. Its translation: CASSLGQGNEQFF.

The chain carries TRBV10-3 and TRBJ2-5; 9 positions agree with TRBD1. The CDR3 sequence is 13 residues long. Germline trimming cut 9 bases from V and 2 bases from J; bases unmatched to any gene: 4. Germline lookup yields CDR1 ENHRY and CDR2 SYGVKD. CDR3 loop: CAIAGTGQETQYF. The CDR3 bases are TGTGCCATTGCCGGGACAGGGCAAGAGACCCAGTACTTC.

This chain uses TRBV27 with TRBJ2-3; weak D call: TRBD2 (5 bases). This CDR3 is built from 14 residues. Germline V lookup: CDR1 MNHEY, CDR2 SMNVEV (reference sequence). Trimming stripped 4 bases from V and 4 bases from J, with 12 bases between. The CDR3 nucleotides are TGTGCCAGCAGTTGGGCACTAGGCCCAGATACGCAGTATTTT. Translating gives CASSWALGPDTQYF.